This T cell receptor (beta chain) was sequenced during a study of molecular identifiers for immune sequencing clone quantification (dated by TCRdb to between 2017 and 2018). A note on the overall study: For a replicate experiment, RNA from approximately 20,000 or 100,000 naive CD8 T cells was divided into five aliquots, of which four were sequenced. The study was a methods study using CD8 T cells to benchmark molecular-identifier clustering-based TCR repertoire sequencing (MIDCIRS) and TCR RNA copy counting.

Overall study outcomes, separate from this receptor: Spiked-in Jurkat TCR RNA equivalent to a single cell was reported to be detectable even among one million naive CD8 T cells. The naive libraries included spiked-in Jurkat TCR RNA (roughly 11 copies' worth), and this RNA is not part of the donor repertoire. Highly expanded clone sizes could be underestimated because identical TCR molecules may share a barcode. Modeling indicated about three TCR RNA copies recovered per cell, compared with about ten by digital PCR, which implies a capture efficiency of 25% to 35%. In CMV-specific effector cells, clones with more than 20 RNA copies contained over 98% of molecules, whereas in naive cells such clones contained under 1% of molecules. When barcode sub-clustering was not used, chimeric consensus sequences inflated TCR diversity, with chimeras reaching as high as 47%.

Libraries of naive CD8 T cells were built from anywhere between about 17,000 and 1,000,000 sorted cells, with 10%, 30% or 50% of the purified RNA used. Naive CD8 T cells, defined as CD8+CD4-CCR7+CD45RA+, were FACS-sorted into RLT Plus buffer on a BD FACSAria II. To test detection sensitivity, Jurkat RNA equal to around 10 TCR copies was added to samples of roughly 18,000-1,100,000 naive CD8 T cells. Enrichment of CD8 T cells was done with RosetteSep CD8+ T Cell Enrichment Cocktail plus Ficoll-Paque, and ACK red cell lysis came afterward. Libraries were constructed by PCR. The run used an Illumina HiSeq 4000. Bulk TCR libraries were generated as previously described, with the TCR primers listed in Table S5 used. The Qiagen AllPrep DNA/RNA kit was used to purify total RNA. Before analysis, reads from multiple sequencing runs of one library were combined. Per the authors' processing: Reads were retained only if the reads had an exact TCR constant sequence, and the retained reads were trimmed to 150 nt and grouped according to their 12-nt molecular barcodes. Within each barcode group, reads were sub-clustered at a 15% Levenshtein threshold, and quality-weighted consensus sequences were built per RNA molecule. Non-functional sequences were excluded, and lower-count sequences lying one edit away from another sequence were also excluded. Based on fitting two negative binomial distributions, any barcode sub-cluster with under 20% of the maximum read count was discarded. TCRdb trimmed the raw reads at Q25, called clones with MiXCR and kept productive beta chains. Each record represents a unique CDR3 protein, reported with the most common genes and DNA among its rows. None of the V and J calls come from the authors' own analysis; TCRdb made them. A total of around 20,000 distinct CDR3 sequences appear in this sample, 17% of them only once. 0.99% of the sample rests with the top ten.

This clonotype was detected a few times. Its antigen is not yet known. No base quality values were provided; no much bigger clone lies one nucleotide off. CDR1 and CDR2, per the germline V gene, are SGHAT and FQNNGV. The CDR3 starts with the cysteine, ends with the phenylalanine, and has 12 residues. The read is trimmed to its CDR3 DNA, 36 bases read in frame from base 1. V is clipped by 4 bases and J by 6 bases, and the sequence between their germline boundaries is 8 bases long. The source is a human donor in good health. Some libraries in this study had Jurkat cell RNA spiked in. Recombination linked TRBV11-2 to TRBJ2-3; possibly the D gene is TRBD2, per 6 matching bases. The specimen was naive CD8+ T cells from blood, with Jurkat cell RNA spiked in. This sample's cell subset or site label indicates: FACS-sorted CD8+CD4-CCR7+CD45RA+ naive T cells. The CDR3 here reads CASSSLADTQYF. The DNA sequence reads TGTGCCAGCAGCTCCCTAGCGGATACGCAGTATTTT.